These T cell receptor beta chains were read from a single sample in a study of a mutant IDH1 vaccine in newly diagnosed glioma. Only in-frame clones appear in the TCRdb table, and some are missing; sequencing was by immunoSEQ multiplex PCR. The table includes 65,000 or so clones, approximately 81% detected once. These receptors lack a known antigen. The input for sequencing was PBMCs, taken from a glioma patient whose treatment included an IDH1 peptide vaccine. The receptors shown here come from a man in his thirties or forties with glioma. Both conserved end residues are part of each CDR3. D genes are given only for firm matches. Not all rows give a size; the values are once, few, many and, for expanded clones, a class.

NA,TRBV5-4,TRBJ1-2,NA,CASSTWSDGYTF,TGTGCCAGCAGCACCTGGTCCGATGGCTACACCTTC
TRBD2,TRBV13,TRBJ2-7,NA,CASSLETSGGYEQYF,TGTGCCAGCAGCTTAGAAACTAGCGGGGGGTACGAGCAGTACTTC
NA,TRBV11-2,TRBJ2-2,NA,CASSLGRSANTGELFF,TGTGCCAGCAGCTTAGGGCGGTCCGCGAACACCGGGGAGCTGTTTTTT
NA,TRBV7-7,TRBJ1-6,NA,CASSPGSGSPLHF,TGTGCCAGCAGCCCAGGTTCAGGATCACCCCTCCACTTT
NA,TRBV6-5,TRBJ1-2,NA,CASSYSTGPGSGYTF,TGTGCCAGCAGTTACTCGACCGGCCCGGGGAGTGGCTACACCTTC
NA,TRBV5-1,TRBJ2-1,once,CASSSSNEQFF,TGCGCCAGCAGCTCCAGCAATGAGCAGTTCTTC
NA,TRBV7-8,TRBJ2-1,NA,CASSFGFTGYNEQFF,TGTGCCAGCAGCTTTGGCTTCACAGGTTACAATGAGCAGTTCTTC
NA,TRBV2,TRBJ2-7,NA,CALQAGEVYEQYF,TGTGCCCTACAGGCAGGAGAGGTCTACGAGCAGTACTTC
TRBD2,TRBV2,TRBJ2-7,NA,CASSDRGDSYEQYF,TGTGCCAGCAGTGACCGGGGGGATTCCTACGAGCAGTACTTC
NA,TRBV6-6,TRBJ2-7,NA,CASRGDMSYEQYF,TGTGCCAGCAGAGGGGACATGTCCTACGAGCAGTACTTC
NA,TRBV13,TRBJ1-1,NA,CASSLGVTEAFF,TGTGCCAGCAGCTTAGGGGTCACTGAAGCTTTCTTT
NA,TRBV7-2,TRBJ2-7,NA,CASSLTKDTDEYF,TGTGCCAGCAGCTTAACCAAGGACACCGACGAGTACTTC
NA,TRBV2,TRBJ1-3,NA,CASSPSGWSGNTIYF,TGTGCCAGCAGTCCCTCGGGGTGGTCTGGAAACACCATATATTTT
TRBD1,TRBV11-2,TRBJ1-1,NA,CASSTDRGSTEAFF,TGTGCCAGCAGCACAGACAGGGGAAGTACTGAAGCTTTCTTT
TRBD1,TRBV29-1,TRBJ1-1,few,CSVERPRFAGGNAEAFF,TGCAGCGTTGAAAGGCCGCGCTTTGCAGGGGGCAACGCTGAAGCTTTCTTT
TRBD1,TRBV6-5,TRBJ1-5,NA,CASSYSRDRAQPQHF,TGTGCCAGCAGTTACTCGAGGGACAGGGCTCAGCCCCAGCATTTT
NA,TRBV11-2,TRBJ2-1,NA,CASREGGRIYNEQFF,TGTGCCAGCAGGGAGGGGGGGCGCATCTACAATGAGCAGTTCTTC
NA,TRBV20-1,TRBJ2-1,NA,CSASIGEQFF,TGCAGTGCTAGTATAGGTGAGCAGTTCTTC
NA,TRBV4-1,TRBJ1-3,NA,CASSPPGSLSPRGVPGNTIYF,TGCGCCAGCAGCCCCCCAGGGTCGTTATCCCCGCGGGGAGTACCTGGAAACACCATATATTTT
TRBD1,TRBV5-1,TRBJ2-7,NA,CASSSGTGDLRFYEQYF,TGCGCCAGCAGCTCCGGGACAGGGGACCTTAGATTTTACGAGCAGTACTTC
TRBD2,TRBV5-1,TRBJ2-5,NA,CASSLALAGEKTQYF,TGCGCCAGCAGCTTGGCACTAGCGGGGGAGAAGACCCAGTACTTC
NA,TRBV7-2,TRBJ2-3,NA,CASSYMGARGTDTQYF,TGTGCCAGCAGCTATATGGGGGCAAGAGGCACAGATACGCAGTATTTT
TRBD1,TRBV6-5,TRBJ2-7,NA,CASTGGTYEQYF,TGTGCCAGCACAGGGGGAACCTACGAGCAGTACTTC
TRBD1,TRBV13,TRBJ2-7,NA,CASSPPGQGIYEQYF,TGTGCCAGCAGCCCCCCGGGACAGGGGATTTACGAGCAGTACTTC
NA,TRBV2,TRBJ2-1,few,CASSEKGSRQINEQFF,TGTGCCAGCAGTGAAAAAGGGTCCCGCCAGATCAATGAGCAGTTCTTC
TRBD1,TRBV19,TRBJ1-1,NA,CASSIGQGMNTEAFF,TGTGCCAGTAGTATCGGACAGGGGATGAACACTGAAGCTTTCTTT